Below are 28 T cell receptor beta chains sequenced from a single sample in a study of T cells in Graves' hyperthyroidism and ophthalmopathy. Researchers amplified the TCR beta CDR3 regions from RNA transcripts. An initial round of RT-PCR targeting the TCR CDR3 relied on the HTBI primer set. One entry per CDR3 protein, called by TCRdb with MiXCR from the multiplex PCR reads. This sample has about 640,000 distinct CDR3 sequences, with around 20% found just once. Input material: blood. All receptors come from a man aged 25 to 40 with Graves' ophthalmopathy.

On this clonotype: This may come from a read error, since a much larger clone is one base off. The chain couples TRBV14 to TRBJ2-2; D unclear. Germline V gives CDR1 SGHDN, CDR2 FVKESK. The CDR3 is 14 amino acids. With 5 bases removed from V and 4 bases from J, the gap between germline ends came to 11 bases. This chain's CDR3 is CASSSSRFTGELFF. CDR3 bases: TGTGCCAGCAGCTCTTCTAGGTTCACCGGGGAGCTGTTTTTT.

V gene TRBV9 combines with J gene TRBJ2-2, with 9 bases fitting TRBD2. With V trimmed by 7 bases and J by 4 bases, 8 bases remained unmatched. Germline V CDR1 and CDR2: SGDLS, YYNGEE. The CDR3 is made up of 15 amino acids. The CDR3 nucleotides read TGTGCCAGCTTACAACTAGCGGGTTTCACCGGGGAGCTGTTTTTT. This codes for CASLQLAGFTGELFF.

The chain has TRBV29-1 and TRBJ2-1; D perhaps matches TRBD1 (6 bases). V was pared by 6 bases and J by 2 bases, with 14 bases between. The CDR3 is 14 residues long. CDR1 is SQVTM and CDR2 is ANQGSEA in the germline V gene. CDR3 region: CSVGSGATYNEQFF. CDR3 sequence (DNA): TGCAGCGTCGGTTCAGGGGCTACCTACAATGAGCAGTTCTTC.

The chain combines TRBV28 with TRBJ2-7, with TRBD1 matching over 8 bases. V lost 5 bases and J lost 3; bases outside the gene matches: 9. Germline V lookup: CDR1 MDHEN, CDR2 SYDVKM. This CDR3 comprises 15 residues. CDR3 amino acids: CASSPRTGLIYEQYF. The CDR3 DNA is TGTGCCAGCAGTCCACGGACAGGGTTGATCTACGAGCAGTACTTC.

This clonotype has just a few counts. The DNA for the CDR3 is TGCGCCAGCAGCCGAGGGACTAGCGGGTCGAACACCGGGGAGCTGTTTTTT. Its translation is CASSRGTSGSNTGELFF. V and J are TRBV4-1 and TRBJ2-2; 12 bases match TRBD2. The germline V gene encodes CDR1 MGHRA and CDR2 YSYEKL. The length of the CDR3 is 17 residues. J gave up 0 bases and V 4 bases, and 3 bases lay outside the gene matches.

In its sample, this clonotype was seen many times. CDR3 loop: CASSLGAGTIDYGYTF. The CDR3 nucleotides are TGTGCCAGCAGCTTGGGTGCAGGCACTATCGACTATGGCTACACCTTC. J is TRBJ1-2 and V is TRBV11-2; D gene uncertain. CDR1 SGHAT and CDR2 FQNNGV come from the germline V gene. The ends were cut back, 3 bases at V and 3 bases at J, with 17 bases in the middle. There are 16 residues in the CDR3.

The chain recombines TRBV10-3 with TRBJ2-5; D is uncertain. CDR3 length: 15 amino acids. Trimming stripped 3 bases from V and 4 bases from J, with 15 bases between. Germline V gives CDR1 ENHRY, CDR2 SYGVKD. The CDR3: CAISDSASNGETQYF. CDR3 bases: TGTGCCATCAGTGATTCGGCTAGTAATGGAGAGACCCAGTACTTC.

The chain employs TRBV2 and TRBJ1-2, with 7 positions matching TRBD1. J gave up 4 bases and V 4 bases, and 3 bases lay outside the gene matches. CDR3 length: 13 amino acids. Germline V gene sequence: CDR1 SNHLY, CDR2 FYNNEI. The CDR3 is CASSAGQRYGYTF. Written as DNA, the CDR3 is TGTGCCAGCAGTGCGGGACAGCGCTATGGCTACACCTTC.

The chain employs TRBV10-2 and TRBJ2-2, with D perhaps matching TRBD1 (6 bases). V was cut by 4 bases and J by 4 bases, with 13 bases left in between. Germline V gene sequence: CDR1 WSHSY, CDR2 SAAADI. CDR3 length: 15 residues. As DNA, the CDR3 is TGCGCCAGCAGTGCCGACAGGTTCGCCACCGGGGAGCTGTTTTTT. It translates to CASSADRFATGELFF.

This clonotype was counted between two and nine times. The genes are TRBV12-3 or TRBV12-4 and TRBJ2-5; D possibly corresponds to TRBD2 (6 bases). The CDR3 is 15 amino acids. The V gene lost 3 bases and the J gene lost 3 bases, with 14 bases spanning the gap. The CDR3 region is CASSFGLANEETQYF. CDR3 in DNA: TGTGCCAGCAGTTTTGGGCTAGCGAACGAAGAGACCCAGTACTTC.

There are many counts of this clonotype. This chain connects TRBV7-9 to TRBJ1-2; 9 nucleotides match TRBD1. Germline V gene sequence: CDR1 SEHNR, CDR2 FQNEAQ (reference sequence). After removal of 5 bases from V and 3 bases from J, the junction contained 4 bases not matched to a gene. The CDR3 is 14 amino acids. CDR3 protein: CASSVRDRDYGYTF. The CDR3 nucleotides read TGTGCCAGCAGCGTCCGGGACAGGGACTATGGCTACACCTTC.

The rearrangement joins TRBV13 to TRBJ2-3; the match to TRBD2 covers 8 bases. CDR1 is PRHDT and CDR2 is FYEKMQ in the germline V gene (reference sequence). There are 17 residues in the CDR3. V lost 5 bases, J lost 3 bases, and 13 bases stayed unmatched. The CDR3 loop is CASSPTPGGVSTDTQYF. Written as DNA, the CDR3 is TGTGCCAGCAGCCCAACCCCCGGGGGGGTGAGTACAGATACGCAGTATTTT. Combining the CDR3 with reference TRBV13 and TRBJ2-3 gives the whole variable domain AAGVIQSPRHLIKEKRETATLKCYPIPRHDTVYWYQQGPGQDPQFLISFYEKMQSDKGSIPDRFSAQQFSDYHSELNMSSLELGDSALYFCASSPTPGGVSTDTQYFGPGTRLTVL.

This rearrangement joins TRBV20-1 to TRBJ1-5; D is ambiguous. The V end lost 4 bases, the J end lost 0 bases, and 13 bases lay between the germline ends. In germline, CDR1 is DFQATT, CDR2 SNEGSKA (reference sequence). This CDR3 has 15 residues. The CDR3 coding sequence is TGCAGTGCTACTTCCGCACAGCATAGCAATCAGCCCCAGCATTTT. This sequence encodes CSATSAQHSNQPQHF.

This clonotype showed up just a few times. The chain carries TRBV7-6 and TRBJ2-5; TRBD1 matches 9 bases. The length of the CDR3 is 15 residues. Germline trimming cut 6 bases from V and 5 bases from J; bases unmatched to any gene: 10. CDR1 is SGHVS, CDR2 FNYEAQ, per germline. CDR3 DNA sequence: TGTGCCAGCAGTTACGAACAGGGGGCGAAGGAGACCCAGTACTTC. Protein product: CASSYEQGAKETQYF.

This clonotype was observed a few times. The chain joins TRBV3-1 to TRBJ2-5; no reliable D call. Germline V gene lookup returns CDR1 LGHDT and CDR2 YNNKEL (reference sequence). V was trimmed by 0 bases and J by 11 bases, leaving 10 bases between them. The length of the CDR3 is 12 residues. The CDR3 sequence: CASSQDVRTQYF. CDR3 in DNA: TGTGCCAGCAGCCAAGACGTAAGAACTCAGTACTTC.

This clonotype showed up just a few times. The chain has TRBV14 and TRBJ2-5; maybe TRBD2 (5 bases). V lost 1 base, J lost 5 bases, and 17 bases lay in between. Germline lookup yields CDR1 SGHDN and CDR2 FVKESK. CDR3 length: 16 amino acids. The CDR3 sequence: CASSQVAMPGGETQYF. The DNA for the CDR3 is TGTGCCAGCAGCCAAGTGGCCATGCCGGGCGGGGAGACCCAGTACTTC.

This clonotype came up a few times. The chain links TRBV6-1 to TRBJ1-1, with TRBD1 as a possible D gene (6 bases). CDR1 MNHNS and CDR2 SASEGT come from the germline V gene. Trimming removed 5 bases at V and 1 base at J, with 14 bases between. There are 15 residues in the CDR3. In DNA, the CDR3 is TGTGCCAGCAGTCTACAGGGTTTTAAGAACACTGAAGCTTTCTTT. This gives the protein CASSLQGFKNTEAFF.

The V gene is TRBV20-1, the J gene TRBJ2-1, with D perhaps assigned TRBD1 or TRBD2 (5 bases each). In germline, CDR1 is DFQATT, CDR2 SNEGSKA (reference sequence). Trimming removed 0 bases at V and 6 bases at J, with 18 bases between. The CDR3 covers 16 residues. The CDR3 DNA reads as TGCAGTGCTAGAGATGAGGGGACCCAATTTCGCAATGAGCAGTTCTTC. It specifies CSARDEGTQFRNEQFF.

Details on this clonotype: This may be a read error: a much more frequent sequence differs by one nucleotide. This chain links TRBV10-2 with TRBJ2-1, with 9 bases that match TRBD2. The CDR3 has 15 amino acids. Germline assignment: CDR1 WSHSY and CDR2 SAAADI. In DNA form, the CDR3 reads TGCGCCAGCAGTCCCGCTAGCGGGGTCTACAATGAGCGGTTCTTC. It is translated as CASSPASGVYNERFF.

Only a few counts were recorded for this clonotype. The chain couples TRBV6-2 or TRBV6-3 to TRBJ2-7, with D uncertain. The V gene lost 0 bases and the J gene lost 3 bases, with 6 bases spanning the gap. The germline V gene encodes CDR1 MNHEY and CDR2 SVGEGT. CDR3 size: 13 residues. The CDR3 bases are TGTGCCAGCAGTTACTCGACCAACTACGAGCAGTACTTC. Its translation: CASSYSTNYEQYF.

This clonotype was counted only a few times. The CDR3 DNA reads as TGTGCCAGCAGCCTCCAGGGGGTATCCTATAATTCACCCCTCCACTTT. Its translation is CASSLQGVSYNSPLHF. This rearrangement joins TRBV13 to TRBJ1-6; 7 bases agree with TRBD1. CDR3 length equals 16 residues. V dropped 5 bases and J dropped 1; count of bases not matched to a gene: 5. Germline V gene sequence: CDR1 PRHDT, CDR2 FYEKMQ (reference sequence).

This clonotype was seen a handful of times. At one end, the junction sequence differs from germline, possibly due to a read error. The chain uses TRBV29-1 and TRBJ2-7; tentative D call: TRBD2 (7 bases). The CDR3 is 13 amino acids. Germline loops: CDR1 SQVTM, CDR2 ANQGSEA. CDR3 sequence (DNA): TGCAGCGTTCGCGGGGGCCGCTCCTACAAGCAGTACTTC. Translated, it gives CSVRGGRSYKQYF.

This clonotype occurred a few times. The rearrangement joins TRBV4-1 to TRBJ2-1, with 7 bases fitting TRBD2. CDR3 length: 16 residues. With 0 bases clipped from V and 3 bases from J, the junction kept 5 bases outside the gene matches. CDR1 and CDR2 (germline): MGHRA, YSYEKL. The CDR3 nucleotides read TGCGCCAGCAGCCAAGATGATACGGGGGGCTACAATGAGCAGTTCTTC. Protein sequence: CASSQDDTGGYNEQFF.

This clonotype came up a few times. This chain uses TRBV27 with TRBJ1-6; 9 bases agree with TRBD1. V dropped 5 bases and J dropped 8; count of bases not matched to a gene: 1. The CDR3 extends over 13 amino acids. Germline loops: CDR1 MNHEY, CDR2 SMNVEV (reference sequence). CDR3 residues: CASSGDRDSPLHF. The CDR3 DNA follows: TGTGCCAGCAGTGGGGACAGGGATTCACCCCTCCACTTT.

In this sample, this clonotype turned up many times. Here the CDR3 reads CASSATWGASYEQYF. The CDR3 nucleotides read TGTGCCAGCAGCGCAACGTGGGGGGCGTCCTACGAGCAGTACTTC. V usage is TRBV7-8 and J usage is TRBJ2-7; D is tentatively TRBD1 or TRBD2 (6 bases each). Germline CDR1 reads SGHVS; CDR2 reads FQNEAQ. Trimming removed 5 bases at V and 1 base at J, with 15 bases between. This CDR3 contains 15 residues.

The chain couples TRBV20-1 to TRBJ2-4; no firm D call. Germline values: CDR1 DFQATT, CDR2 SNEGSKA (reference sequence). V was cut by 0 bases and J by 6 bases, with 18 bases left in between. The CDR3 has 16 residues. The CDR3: CSARDTDPPDGNIQYF. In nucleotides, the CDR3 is TGCAGTGCTAGAGATACGGACCCCCCTGATGGAAACATTCAGTACTTC.

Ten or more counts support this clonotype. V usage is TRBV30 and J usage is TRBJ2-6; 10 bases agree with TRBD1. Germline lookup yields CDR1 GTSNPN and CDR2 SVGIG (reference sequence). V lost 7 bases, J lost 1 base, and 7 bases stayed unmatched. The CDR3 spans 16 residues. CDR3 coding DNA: TGTGCCTCCCGTGGGACAGGGGATTCTGGGGCCAACGTCCTGACTTTC. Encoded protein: CASRGTGDSGANVLTF.

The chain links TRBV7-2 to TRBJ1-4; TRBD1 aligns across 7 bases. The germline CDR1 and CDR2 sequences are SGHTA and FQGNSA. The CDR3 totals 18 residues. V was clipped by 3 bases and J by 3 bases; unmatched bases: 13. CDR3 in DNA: TGTGCCAGCAGCTTCTCTAACCCACAGGGGTTGGCTAATGAAAAACTGTTTTTT. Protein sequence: CASSFSNPQGLANEKLFF. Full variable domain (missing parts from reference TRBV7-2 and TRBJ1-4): GAGVSQSPSNKVTEKGKDVELRCDPISGHTALYWYRQSLGQGLEFLIYFQGNSAPDKSGLPSDRFSAERTGGSVSTLTIQRTQQEDSAVYLCASSFSNPQGLANEKLFFGSGTQLSVL.